One sample yielded the 30 T cell receptor beta chains listed below, sequenced in a study of blood T cell repertoires in COVID-19. Profiling relied on immunoSEQ multiplex PCR, and the TCRdb table lists in-frame clones only, not all of them. The sample consists of about 260,000 clones, 85% to 90% of them appearing once. Sequenced material: PBMCs or T cells enriched from blood (not recorded which). Receptors were obtained from a man aged 45-65 years who had been exposed to COVID-19.

The chain employs TRBV5-4 and TRBJ1-2, with D tentatively TRBD1 (6 bases). This CDR3 is built from 15 residues. Trimming took off 4 bases at V and 7 bases at J, with 20 bases between the two ends. CDR1 SGHNT and CDR2 YYREEE come from the germline V gene (reference sequence). The chain's CDR3 is CASSPRMGATSGYTF. CDR3 coding DNA: TGTGCCAGCAGCCCACGAATGGGGGCGACGAGTGGCTACACCTTC.

The table lists this clone with a count of one. This rearrangement joins TRBV24-1 to TRBJ1-2; 7 bases are shared with TRBD1. Germline CDR1 reads KGHDR; CDR2 reads SFDVKD. The CDR3 spans 13 residues. J was trimmed by 5 bases and V by 3 bases; bases with no gene match: 2. CDR3 sequence: CATSDATGYGYTF. DNA for the CDR3: TGTGCCACCAGTGATGCGACAGGGTATGGCTACACCTTC.

The gene calls are TRBV18 and TRBJ2-7; D is undetermined. From germline, CDR1 is KGHSH and CDR2 LQKENI. The V end was cut by 4 bases, the J end by 1 base, with 8 bases between. The CDR3 is made up of 13 amino acids. The CDR3 protein is CASSLLPSYEQYV. Written as DNA, the CDR3 is TGTGCCAGCTCACTCCTTCCTTCCTACGAGCAGTACGTC.

The chain couples TRBV5-1 to TRBJ2-1; D might be TRBD1 (6 bases). This CDR3 has 13 residues. Germline-derived CDR1 and CDR2 are SGHRS and YFSETQ. Trimming pared 4 bases from V and 7 bases from J, leaving 12 bases between. DNA of the CDR3: TGCGCCAGCAGCATGGGGGCCAGTAATGAGCAGTTCTTC. Its translation: CASSMGASNEQFF.

The CDR3 sequence: CASRILADNEQFF. The CDR3 DNA follows: TGCGCCAGCAGAATCCTAGCGGACAATGAGCAGTTCTTC. The chain is built from TRBV5-1 and TRBJ2-1; the match to TRBD2 covers 7 bases. CDR3 length: 13 amino acids. The junction had 4 bases not matched to a gene; V was cut back by 5 bases and J by 5 bases. Germline CDR1 and CDR2: SGHRS and YFSETQ.

This chain links TRBV29-1 with TRBJ2-5; D is perhaps TRBD1 (6 bases). Per germline, CDR1 SQVTM and CDR2 ANQGSEA. The CDR3 extends over 13 amino acids. Trimming took off 6 bases at V and 5 bases at J, with 16 bases between the two ends. CDR3: CSVRTDAPETQYF. For the CDR3, the DNA is TGCAGCGTCCGGACAGACGCCCCGGAGACCCAGTACTTC.

This clone was detected only once. This chain uses TRBV28 with TRBJ1-6; the D is unclear. Germline V lookup: CDR1 MDHEN, CDR2 SYDVKM. The ends were cut back, 11 bases at V and 4 bases at J, with 9 bases in the middle. The CDR3 has 12 residues. The DNA for the CDR3 is TGTGCCTCGAGAGGTTATAATTCACCCCTCCACTTT. This encodes CASRGYNSPLHF.

Only a few counts were recorded for this clone. J is TRBJ1-5 and V is TRBV30; tentative D call: TRBD1 (6 bases). Germline-derived CDR1 and CDR2 are GTSNPN and SVGIG (reference sequence). V was shortened by 4 bases and J by 6 bases, with 19 bases between the two germline ends. CDR3 length equals 15 residues. Here the CDR3 reads CAWTFGGAQGQPQHF. The CDR3 nucleotides are TGTGCCTGGACTTTTGGGGGGGCGCAGGGTCAGCCCCAGCATTTT.

The chain couples TRBV5-1 to TRBJ2-2; the D gene is possibly TRBD1 (5 bases). This CDR3 is built from 17 residues. Germline CDR1 and CDR2: SGHRS and YFSETQ. V lost 6 bases, J lost 3 bases, and 21 bases lay in between. The CDR3 DNA reads as TGCGCCAGCACCACTCAGGGTTGGTCCGTGGACACCGGGGAGCTGTTTTTT. Translating gives CASTTQGWSVDTGELFF.

The chain joins TRBV28 to TRBJ2-5; a weak D match, TRBD1 (5 bases). CDR3 length equals 15 residues. The V and J ends lost 5 bases and 0 bases respectively, with 13 bases between them. CDR1 and CDR2 (germline): MDHEN, SYDVKM. Here the CDR3 reads CASSRGGVYQETQYF. CDR3 nucleotides: TGTGCCAGCAGTAGGGGCGGAGTTTACCAAGAGACCCAGTACTTC.

The V and J genes are TRBV10-2 and TRBJ1-1, with D possibly matching TRBD1 (5 bases). The CDR3 extends over 16 amino acids. The V and J ends lost 8 bases and 5 bases respectively, with 24 bases between them. Germline CDR1 reads WSHSY; CDR2 reads SAAADI. The CDR3 here is CASARGGRNRGTEAFF. The CDR3 nucleotides read TGCGCCAGCGCTCGGGGGGGACGAAACCGGGGAACTGAAGCTTTCTTT.

The J gene is TRBJ2-3, the V gene TRBV19; D is perhaps TRBD1 (5 bases). In germline, CDR1 is LNHDA, CDR2 SQIVND (reference sequence). The CDR3 runs to 15 residues. Trimming pared 2 bases from V and 4 bases from J, leaving 13 bases between. The DNA for the CDR3 is TGTGCCAGTAGTATATCAGGGCTCGAGTCAGATACGCAGTATTTT. Residues: CASSISGLESDTQYF.

This clone has just a few counts. The chain combines TRBV25-1 with TRBJ1-6; D may be TRBD1 (6 bases). Germline V lookup: CDR1 MGHDK, CDR2 SYGVNS. The CDR3 length is 14 residues. V was trimmed by 2 bases and J by 5 bases, leaving 7 bases between them. As DNA, the CDR3 is TGTGCCAGCAGTGAACAGGGGAATAATTCACCCCTCCACTTT. Its translation: CASSEQGNNSPLHF.

DNA of the CDR3: TGTGCCAGCAGCTTGGGGACAGGGGTCCCCGGGGAGCTGTTTTTT. This translates into CASSLGTGVPGELFF. The chain joins TRBV7-9 to TRBJ2-2, with 10 bases lining up with TRBD1. The germline V gene has CDR1 SEHNR and CDR2 FQNEAQ (reference sequence). This CDR3 contains 15 residues. After removal of 3 bases from V and 6 bases from J, the junction contained 4 bases not matched to a gene. Full variable domain (outside the CDR3, taken from reference TRBV7-9 and TRBJ2-2): DTGVSQNPRHKITKRGQNVTFRCDPISEHNRLYWYRQTLGQGPEFLTYFQNEAQLEKSRLLSDRFSAERPKGSFSTLEIQRTEQGDSAMYLCASSLGTGVPGELFFGEGSRLTVL.

The genes are TRBV2 and TRBJ2-7; no clear D. CDR1 and CDR2 (germline): SNHLY, FYNNEI. The germline V and J ends were trimmed by 2 bases and 0 bases, with 11 bases remaining between them. CDR3 size: 15 residues. Here the CDR3 reads CASSESFRSSYEQYV. CDR3 coding DNA: TGTGCCAGCAGTGAATCTTTCCGGAGCTCCTACGAGCAGTACGTC.

J is TRBJ1-2 and V is TRBV18; D is unclear. V gave up 1 base and J gave up 4 bases, with 10 bases separating them. The CDR3 loop spans 14 amino acids. Germline-derived CDR1 and CDR2 are KGHSH and LQKENI. DNA of the CDR3: TGTGCCAGCTCACCACAGCCCACTGCCTATGGCTACACCTTC. This codes for CASSPQPTAYGYTF.

This chain connects TRBV7-8 to TRBJ1-1; D is unclear. The V end lost 4 bases, the J end lost 0 bases, and 6 bases lay between the germline ends. Germline CDR1 reads SGHVS; CDR2 reads FQNEAQ. The CDR3 extends over 13 amino acids. DNA for the CDR3: TGTGCCAGCAGCTCACAGATGAACACTGAAGCTTTCTTT. This codes for CASSSQMNTEAFF.

V and J are TRBV2 and TRBJ1-2; 7 bases align to TRBD1. The CDR3 is 14 residues long. Trimming took 5 bases from V and 1 from J; bases not matched to a gene: 4. Germline V gene sequence: CDR1 SNHLY, CDR2 FYNNEI. The CDR3 here is CASSPRQGNYGYTF. CDR3 DNA: TGTGCCAGCAGTCCCCGACAGGGTAACTATGGCTACACCTTC.

The CDR3 DNA follows: TGTGCCAGCAGCTTACAGGGGGCAGGGCAGTTCTTC. This translates into CASSLQGAGQFF. J is TRBJ2-1 and V is TRBV7-2, with TRBD1 matching 8 bases. The CDR3 runs to 12 residues. V trimming: 2 bases; J trimming: 12 bases; junction bases outside the gene matches: 3. Germline-derived CDR1 and CDR2 are SGHTA and FQGNSA.

This clone is a singleton in its sample. Within the sample, other DNA sequences also encode this same CDR3. The V call is TRBV11-2, the J call TRBJ2-7; D is perhaps TRBD2 (7 bases). The CDR3 loop spans 18 amino acids. V was trimmed by 5 bases and J by 2 bases, leaving 25 bases between them. CDR1 SGHAT and CDR2 FQNNGV come from the germline V gene. DNA of the CDR3: TGTGCCAGCAGCCCCTGGGGGGGCCCCGGGCACCGGACCTACGAGCAGTACGTC. Protein product: CASSPWGGPGHRTYEQYV.

The chain couples TRBV6-2 or TRBV6-3 to TRBJ2-3, with D unclear. The germline CDR1 and CDR2 sequences are MNHEY and SVGEGT. This CDR3 contains 15 residues. Trimming stripped 0 bases from V and 3 bases from J, with 10 bases between. The CDR3 DNA sequence: TGTGCCAGCAGTTACTCGCTAACAGATACAGATACGCAGTATTTT. This encodes CASSYSLTDTDTQYF.

This clone was seen only once. This chain connects TRBV5-1 to TRBJ2-1; TRBD1 agrees at 9 bases. The V and J ends lost 6 bases and 0 bases, in that order; junction bases with no gene match: 4. The CDR3 loop spans 15 amino acids. In germline, CDR1 is SGHRS, CDR2 YFSETQ. CDR3 DNA: TGCGCCAGCACCGAGGGACAGGGCTCCTACAATGAGCAGTTCTTC. Encoded protein: CASTEGQGSYNEQFF.

The V and J genes are TRBV21-1 and TRBJ1-5; the DNA was not used to check the table's D call, TRBD1. TRBV21-1 is a pseudogene segment. This CDR3 comprises 19 residues. The CDR3 DNA reads as TGTGCCAGCAGCAAAGCGGGGACAGGGGAAAAATATAGCAATCAGCCCCAGCATTTT. It is translated as CASSKAGTGEKYSNQPQHF.

The CDR3 spells CASSPGTSGTETQYF. CDR3 bases: TGTGCCAGCAGCCCCGGGACTAGCGGGACAGAGACCCAGTACTTC. The V call is TRBV9, the J call TRBJ2-5; 13 nucleotides align to TRBD2. J lost 4 bases, V lost 4 bases, and 4 bases had no gene match. From germline, CDR1 is SGDLS and CDR2 YYNGEE. This CDR3 comprises 15 residues.

The rearrangement uses TRBV7-8 and TRBJ1-2, with TRBD1 matching over 9 bases. The CDR3 covers 21 residues. V shed 2 bases and J 4 bases; nucleotides not matched to a gene: 23. Germline V gives CDR1 SGHVS, CDR2 FQNEAQ. CDR3 amino acids: CASSLRGVTGGRERIFYGYTF. In DNA, the CDR3 is TGTGCCAGCAGCTTAAGAGGGGTTACAGGGGGCAGAGAAAGGATTTTCTATGGCTACACCTTC.

CDR3 residues: CASSLDLGSRGEAFF. The CDR3 nucleotides read TGTGCCAGCAGCTTAGATCTGGGTTCAAGGGGTGAAGCTTTCTTT. The chain combines TRBV11-2 with TRBJ1-1, with a possible D match to TRBD1 (5 bases). V lost 0 bases to trimming and J lost 7 bases, with 15 bases between them. CDR1 SGHAT and CDR2 FQNNGV come from the germline V gene. CDR3 length equals 15 residues.

This clone was detected once. This chain links TRBV29-1 with TRBJ2-1, with 9 positions matching TRBD2. CDR3 size: 14 residues. Per the germline V gene, CDR1 is SQVTM and CDR2 is ANQGSEA. The trim removed 3 bases at V and 8 bases at J, leaving 8 bases unmatched. As DNA, the CDR3 is TGCAGCGTTGATTCTAGCGGGAACTGGGATGAGCAGTTCTTC. This encodes CSVDSSGNWDEQFF.

The rearrangement joins TRBV27 to TRBJ1-6; 10 nucleotides line up with TRBD1. V lost 5 bases and J lost 7; bases outside the gene matches: 8. In germline, CDR1 is MNHEY, CDR2 SMNVEV (reference sequence). The length of the CDR3 is 16 residues. CDR3 DNA sequence: TGTGCCAGCAGTCCCACCTGGACAGGGGGGAATTCACCCCTCCACTTT. Protein product: CASSPTWTGGNSPLHF.

This chain links TRBV27 with TRBJ2-7; possibly TRBD2 for D (5 bases). V gave up 3 bases and J gave up 4 bases, with 13 bases separating them. The CDR3 is made up of 14 amino acids. Germline CDR1 reads MNHEY; CDR2 reads SMNVEV (reference sequence). The CDR3 region has the DNA TGTGCCAGCAGTTTTGGGCGGACGGGGTACGAGCAGTACTTC. This translates into CASSFGRTGYEQYF.

This clone has a single count. The chain links TRBV23-1 to TRBJ1-2; TRBD1 agrees at 7 bases. TRBV23-1 is flagged as an ORF with uncertain function. This CDR3 has 14 residues. Trimming took 6 bases from V and 6 from J; bases not matched to a gene: 10. The CDR3 is CASSQESGTDGYTF. In nucleotides, the CDR3 is TGCGCCAGCAGCCAAGAATCCGGGACAGATGGCTACACCTTC.